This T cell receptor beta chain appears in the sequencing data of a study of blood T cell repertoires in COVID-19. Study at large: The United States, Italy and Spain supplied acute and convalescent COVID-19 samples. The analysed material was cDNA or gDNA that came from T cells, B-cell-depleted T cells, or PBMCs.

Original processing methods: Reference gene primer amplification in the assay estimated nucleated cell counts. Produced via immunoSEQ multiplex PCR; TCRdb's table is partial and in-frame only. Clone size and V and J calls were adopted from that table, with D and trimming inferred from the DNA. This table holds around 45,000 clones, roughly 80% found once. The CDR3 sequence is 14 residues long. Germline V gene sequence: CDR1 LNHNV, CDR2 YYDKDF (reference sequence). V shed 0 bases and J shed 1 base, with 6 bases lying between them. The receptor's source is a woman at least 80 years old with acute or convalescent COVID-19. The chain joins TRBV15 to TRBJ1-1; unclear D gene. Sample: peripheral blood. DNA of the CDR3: TGTGCCACCAGCAGAGATAACAGGAACACTGAAGCTTTCTTT. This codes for CATSRDNRNTEAFF.